A selection of T cell receptor beta chains follows, all from one sample in a study of memory CD8 T cells in hepatitis C reinfection. Produced via immunoSEQ multiplex PCR; TCRdb's table is partial and in-frame only. Of just over 45,000 clones listed, roughly 89% are singletons. Sequencing input: naive CD8+ T cells sorted from blood. These receptors were obtained from a young man with hepatitis C virus infection. The conserved cysteine and the conserved F or W are not part of the CDR3 here. Each record gives: V gene, clone size, D gene, J gene, CDR3 protein. The D gene is left open where the match is weak. A clone size is listed for some rows: how often the clone was seen (once, few, many), or a class if it is expanded.

>TRBV27|.|.|TRBJ1-5
ASSFGGSGAQH
>TRBV11-1|.|TRBD2|TRBJ2-5
ASSSGLAGGLYQETQY
>TRBV9|once|.|TRBJ2-6
ASSVSTGLLSGANVLT
>TRBV28|.|TRBD1|TRBJ1-5
ASSLRQGNQPQH
>TRBV4-3|few|.|TRBJ2-3
ASSQESTDTQY
>TRBV27|.|TRBD2|TRBJ2-5
ATSSGIEETQY
>TRBV5-1|.|TRBD2|TRBJ2-1
ASSFSGSSYNEQF
>TRBV7-9|.|.|TRBJ2-7
ASSLGSGQTYEQY
>TRBV28|.|.|TRBJ1-1
ASTSSGQKNTEAF
>TRBV27|once|TRBD2|TRBJ2-3
ASSPRVAGSTDTQY